This T cell receptor (beta chain) derives from a study of beta chain features in type 1 diabetes. Study summary: All samples together contributed 100 million to 120 million sorted cells for examination. Overall study results and limits: Patients' naive, central memory and Treg TCRB repertoires seemed closer to one another than those of healthy donors. VDJ junctions in type 1 diabetes patients carried more deletions and fewer insertions.

What was sequenced were expressed TCRB transcripts, since all of the isolated RNA had been reverse transcribed. Sequenced by immunoSEQ multiplex PCR; TCRdb stores in-frame clones only, minus some. The sample consists of roughly 310,000 clones, roughly 11% of them appearing once. Of note for this clone: Its antigen remains unknown.

Germline V lookup: CDR1 SNHLY, CDR2 FYNNEI. The CDR3 runs 19 residues. The J segment lost 5 bases and the V segment lost 2 bases, leaving 14 bases of the junction unmatched. Stem cell-like memory, regulatory, central memory and naive CD4+ cells were sorted via CD45RO/CCR7/CD25/CD127/CD95/CD27. The origin of this receptor is a woman in her 30s in good health. Source material: naive CD4+ T cells from blood. This sequence joins TRBV2 and TRBJ2-5; 13 bases align to TRBD2. The CDR3 region has the DNA TGTGCCAGCAGTGAACCGTCGGGACTAGCGGGACCCTCTTGGGAGACCCAGTACTTC. It codes for CASSEPSGLAGPSWETQYF. Full variable domain (remainder filled in from reference TRBV2 and TRBJ2-5): EPEVTQTPSHQVTQMGQEVILRCVPISNHLYFYWYRQILGQKVEFLVSFYNNEISEKSEIFDDQFSVERPDGSNFTLKIRSTKLEDSAMYFCASSEPSGLAGPSWETQYFGPGTRLLVL.